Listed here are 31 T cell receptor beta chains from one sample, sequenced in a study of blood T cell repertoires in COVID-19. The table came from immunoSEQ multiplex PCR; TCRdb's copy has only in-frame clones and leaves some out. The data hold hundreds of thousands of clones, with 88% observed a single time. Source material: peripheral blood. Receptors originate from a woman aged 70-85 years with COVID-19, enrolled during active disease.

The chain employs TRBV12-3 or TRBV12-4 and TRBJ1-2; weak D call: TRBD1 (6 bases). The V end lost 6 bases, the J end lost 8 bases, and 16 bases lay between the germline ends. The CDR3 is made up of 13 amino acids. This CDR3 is CASSPQGLAGYTF. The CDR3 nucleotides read TGTGCCAGCAGCCCACAGGGATTAGCCGGCTACACCTTC.

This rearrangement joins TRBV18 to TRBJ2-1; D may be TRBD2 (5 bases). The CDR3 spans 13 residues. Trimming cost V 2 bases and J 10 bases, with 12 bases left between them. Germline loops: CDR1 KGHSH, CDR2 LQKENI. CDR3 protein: CASSPLREKEQFF. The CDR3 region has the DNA TGTGCCAGCTCACCATTAAGGGAGAAGGAGCAGTTCTTC.

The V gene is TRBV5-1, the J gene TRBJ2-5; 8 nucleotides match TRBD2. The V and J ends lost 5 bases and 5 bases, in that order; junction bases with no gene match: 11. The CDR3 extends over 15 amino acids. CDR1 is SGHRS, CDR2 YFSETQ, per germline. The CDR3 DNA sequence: TGCGCCAGCAGTTTCAGCGGGGGCCCTCCGGAGACCCAGTACTTC. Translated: CASSFSGGPPETQYF.

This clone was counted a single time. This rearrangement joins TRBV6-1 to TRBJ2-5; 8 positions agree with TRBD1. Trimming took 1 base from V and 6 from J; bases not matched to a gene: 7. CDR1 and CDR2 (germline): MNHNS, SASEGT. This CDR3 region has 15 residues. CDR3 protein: CASSEGTGSGKTQYF. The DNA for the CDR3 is TGTGCCAGCAGTGAAGGGACAGGGTCGGGAAAGACCCAGTACTTC.

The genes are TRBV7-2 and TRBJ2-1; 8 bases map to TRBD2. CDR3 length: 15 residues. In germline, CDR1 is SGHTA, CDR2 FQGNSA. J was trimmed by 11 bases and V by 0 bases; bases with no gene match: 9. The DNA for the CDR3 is TGTGCCAGCAGCTTAGCCCCCGGGACTAGTTCAAAGCAGTTCTTC. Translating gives CASSLAPGTSSKQFF. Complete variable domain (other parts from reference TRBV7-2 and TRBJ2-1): GAGVSQSPSNKVTEKGKDVELRCDPISGHTALYWYRQSLGQGLEFLIYFQGNSAPDKSGLPSDRFSAERTGGSVSTLTIQRTQQEDSAVYLCASSLAPGTSSKQFFGPGTRLTVL.

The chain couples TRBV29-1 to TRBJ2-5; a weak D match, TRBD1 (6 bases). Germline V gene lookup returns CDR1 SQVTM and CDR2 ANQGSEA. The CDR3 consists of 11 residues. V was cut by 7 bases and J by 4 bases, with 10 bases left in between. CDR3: CSAQGRETQYF. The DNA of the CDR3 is TGCAGCGCCCAGGGGCGAGAGACCCAGTACTTC.

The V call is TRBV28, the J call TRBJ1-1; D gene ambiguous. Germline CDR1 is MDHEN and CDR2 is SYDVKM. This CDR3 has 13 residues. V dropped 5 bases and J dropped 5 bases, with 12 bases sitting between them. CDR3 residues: CASSSRRGTEAFF. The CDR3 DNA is TGTGCCAGCAGTAGCCGACGGGGAACTGAAGCTTTCTTT.

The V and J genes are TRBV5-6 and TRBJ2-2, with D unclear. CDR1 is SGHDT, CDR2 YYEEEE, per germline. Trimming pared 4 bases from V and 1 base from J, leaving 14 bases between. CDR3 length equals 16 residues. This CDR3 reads CASSPASRLNTGELFF. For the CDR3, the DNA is TGTGCCAGCAGCCCCGCAAGCAGGCTGAACACCGGGGAGCTGTTTTTT.

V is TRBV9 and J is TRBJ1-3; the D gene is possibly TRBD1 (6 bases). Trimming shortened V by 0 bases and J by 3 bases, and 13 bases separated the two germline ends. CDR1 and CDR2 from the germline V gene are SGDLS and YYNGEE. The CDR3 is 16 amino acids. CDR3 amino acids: CASSVGAGADGNTIYF. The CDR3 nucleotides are TGTGCCAGCAGCGTAGGTGCAGGGGCGGATGGAAACACCATATATTTT.

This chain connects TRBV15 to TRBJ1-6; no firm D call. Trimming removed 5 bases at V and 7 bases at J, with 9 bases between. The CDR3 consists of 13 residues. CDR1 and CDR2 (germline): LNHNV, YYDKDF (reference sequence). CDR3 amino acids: CATSSERNSPLHF. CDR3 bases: TGTGCCACCAGCTCAGAGCGGAATTCACCCCTCCACTTT.

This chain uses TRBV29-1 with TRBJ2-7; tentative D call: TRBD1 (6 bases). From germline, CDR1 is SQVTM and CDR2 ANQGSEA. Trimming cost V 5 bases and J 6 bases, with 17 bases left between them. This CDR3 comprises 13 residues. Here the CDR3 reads CSVSTMGAAEQYF. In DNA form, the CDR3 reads TGCAGCGTTTCTACGATGGGGGCAGCCGAGCAGTACTTC.

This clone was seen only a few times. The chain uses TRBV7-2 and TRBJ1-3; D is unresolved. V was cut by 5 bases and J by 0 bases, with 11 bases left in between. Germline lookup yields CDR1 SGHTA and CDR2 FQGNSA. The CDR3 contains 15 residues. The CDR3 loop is CASSLAPNSGNTIYF. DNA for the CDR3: TGTGCCAGCAGCCTCGCGCCTAACTCTGGAAACACCATATATTTT. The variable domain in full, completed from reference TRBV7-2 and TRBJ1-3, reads GAGVSQSPSNKVTEKGKDVELRCDPISGHTALYWYRQSLGQGLEFLIYFQGNSAPDKSGLPSDRFSAERTGGSVSTLTIQRTQQEDSAVYLCASSLAPNSGNTIYFGEGSWLTVV.

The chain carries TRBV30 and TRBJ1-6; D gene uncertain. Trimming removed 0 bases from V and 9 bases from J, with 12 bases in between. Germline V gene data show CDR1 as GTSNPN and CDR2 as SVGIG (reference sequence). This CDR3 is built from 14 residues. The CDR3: CAWSVGNGLSPLHF. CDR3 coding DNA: TGTGCCTGGAGTGTAGGGAACGGACTTTCACCCCTCCACTTT.

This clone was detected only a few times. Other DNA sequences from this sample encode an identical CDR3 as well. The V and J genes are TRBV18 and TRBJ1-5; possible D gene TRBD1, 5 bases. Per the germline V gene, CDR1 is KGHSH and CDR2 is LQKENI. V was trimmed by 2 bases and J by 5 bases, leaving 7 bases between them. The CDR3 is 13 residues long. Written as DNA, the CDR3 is TGTGCCAGCTCACCAGGGGGGGATCAGCCCCAGCATTTT. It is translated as CASSPGGDQPQHF.

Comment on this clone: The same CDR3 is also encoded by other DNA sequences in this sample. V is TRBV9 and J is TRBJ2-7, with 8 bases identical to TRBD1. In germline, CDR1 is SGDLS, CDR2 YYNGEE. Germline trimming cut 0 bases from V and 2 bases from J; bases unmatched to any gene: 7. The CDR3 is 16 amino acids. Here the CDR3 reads CASSVGEDRVTYEQYF. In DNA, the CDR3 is TGTGCCAGCAGCGTAGGGGAGGACAGGGTAACCTACGAGCAGTACTTC.

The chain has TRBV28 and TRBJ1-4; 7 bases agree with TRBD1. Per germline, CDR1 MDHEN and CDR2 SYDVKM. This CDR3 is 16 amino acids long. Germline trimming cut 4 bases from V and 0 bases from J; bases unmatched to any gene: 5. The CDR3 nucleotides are TGTGCCAGCAGTTCGCCCGGGACAGCAACTAATGAAAAACTGTTTTTT. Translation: CASSSPGTATNEKLFF.

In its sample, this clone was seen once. Here the CDR3 DNA reads TGTGCCAGTAGGAAAACAGGGCTCTCCACTGAAGCTTTCTTT. Translation: CASRKTGLSTEAFF. This chain connects TRBV19 to TRBJ1-1, with D possibly being TRBD1 (6 bases). Germline lookup yields CDR1 LNHDA and CDR2 SQIVND (reference sequence). This CDR3 comprises 14 residues. V was pared by 6 bases and J by 4 bases, with 15 bases between. Supplemented by reference TRBV19 and TRBJ1-1, the full variable domain reads DGGITQSPKYLFRKEGQNVTLSCEQNLNHDAMYWYRQDPGQGLRLIYYSQIVNDFQKGDIAEGYSVSREKKESFPLTVTSAQKNPTAFYLCASRKTGLSTEAFFGQGTRLTVV.

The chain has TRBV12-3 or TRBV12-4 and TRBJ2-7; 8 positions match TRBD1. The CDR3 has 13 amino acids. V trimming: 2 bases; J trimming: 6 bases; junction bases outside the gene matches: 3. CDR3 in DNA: TGTGCCAGCAGTTTAACAGGGGGAACCGAGCAGTACTTC. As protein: CASSLTGGTEQYF.

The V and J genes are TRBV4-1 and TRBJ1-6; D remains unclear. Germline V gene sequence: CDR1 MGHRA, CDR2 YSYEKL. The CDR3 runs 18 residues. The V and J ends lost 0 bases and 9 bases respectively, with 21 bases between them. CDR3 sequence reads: CASSQEVSGNTRGSPLHF. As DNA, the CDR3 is TGCGCCAGCAGCCAAGAAGTCTCGGGGAACACTCGAGGTTCACCCCTCCACTTT.

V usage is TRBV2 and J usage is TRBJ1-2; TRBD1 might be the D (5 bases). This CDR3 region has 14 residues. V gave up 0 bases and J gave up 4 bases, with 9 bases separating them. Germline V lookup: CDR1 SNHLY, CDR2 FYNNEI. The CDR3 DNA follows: TGTGCCAGCAGTGAAGCTGGGCAGGGCTATGGCTACACCTTC. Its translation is CASSEAGQGYGYTF.

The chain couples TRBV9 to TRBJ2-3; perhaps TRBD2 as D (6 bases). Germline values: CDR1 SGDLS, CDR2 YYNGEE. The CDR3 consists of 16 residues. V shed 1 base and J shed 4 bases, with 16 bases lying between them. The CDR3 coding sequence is TGTGCCAGCAGCGTACGGGGGATGGGGGATGCAGATACGCAGTATTTT. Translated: CASSVRGMGDADTQYF.

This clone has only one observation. CDR3 nucleotide sequence: TGTGCCGGAAGGACAGGGGGCGGGCTGTTTGGCTACACCTTC. Its protein product is CAGRTGGGLFGYTF. The V gene is TRBV2, the J gene TRBJ1-2; 11 nucleotides align to TRBD1. There are 14 residues in the CDR3. Trimming at V came to 11 bases and at J to 7 bases, leaving 12 bases not matched to a gene. The germline CDR1 and CDR2 sequences are SNHLY and FYNNEI. Using reference TRBV2 and TRBJ1-2 for the parts outside the CDR3, the full variable domain is EPEVTQTPSHQVTQMGQEVILRCVPISNHLYFYWYRQILGQKVEFLVSFYNNEISEKSEIFDDQFSVERPDGSNFTLKIRSTKLEDSAMYFCAGRTGGGLFGYTFGSGTRLTVV.

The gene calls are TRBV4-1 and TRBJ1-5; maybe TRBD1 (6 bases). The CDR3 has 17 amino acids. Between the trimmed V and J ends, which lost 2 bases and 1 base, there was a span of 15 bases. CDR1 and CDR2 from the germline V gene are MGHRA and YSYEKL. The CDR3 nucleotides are TGCGCCAGCAGCCAACCTACAGGGACCCTAAGCAATCAGCCCCAGCATTTT. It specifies CASSQPTGTLSNQPQHF.

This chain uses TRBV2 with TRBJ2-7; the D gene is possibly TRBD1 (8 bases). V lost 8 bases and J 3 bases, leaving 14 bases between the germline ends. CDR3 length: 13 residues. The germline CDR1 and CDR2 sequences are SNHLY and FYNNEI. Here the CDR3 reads CASRTGGDYEQYF. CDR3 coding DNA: TGTGCCAGCCGCACAGGGGGGGACTACGAGCAGTACTTC.

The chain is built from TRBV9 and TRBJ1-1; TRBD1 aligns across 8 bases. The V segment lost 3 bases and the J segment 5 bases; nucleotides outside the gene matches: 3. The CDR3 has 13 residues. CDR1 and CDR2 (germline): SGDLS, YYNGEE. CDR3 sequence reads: CASSGQGRTEAFF. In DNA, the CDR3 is TGTGCCAGCAGCGGACAGGGGAGAACTGAAGCTTTCTTT.

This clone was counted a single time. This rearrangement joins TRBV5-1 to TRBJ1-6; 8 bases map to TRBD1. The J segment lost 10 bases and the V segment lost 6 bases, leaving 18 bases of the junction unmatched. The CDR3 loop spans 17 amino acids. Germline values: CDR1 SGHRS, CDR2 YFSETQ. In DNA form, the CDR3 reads TGCGCCAGCACCGTTTCTCCAGCGGTGACAGGGGAGTCACCCCTCCACTTT. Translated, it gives CASTVSPAVTGESPLHF.

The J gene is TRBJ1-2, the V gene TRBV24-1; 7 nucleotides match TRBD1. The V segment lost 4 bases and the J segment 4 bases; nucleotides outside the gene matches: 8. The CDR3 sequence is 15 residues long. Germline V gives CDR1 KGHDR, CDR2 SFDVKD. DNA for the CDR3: TGTGCCACCAGTGAACACCAGGGGGTTGGCTATGGCTACACCTTC. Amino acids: CATSEHQGVGYGYTF.

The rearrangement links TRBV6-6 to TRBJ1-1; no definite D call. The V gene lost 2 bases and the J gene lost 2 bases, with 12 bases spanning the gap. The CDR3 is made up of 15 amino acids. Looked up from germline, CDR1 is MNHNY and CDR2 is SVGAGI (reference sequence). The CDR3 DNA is TGTGCCAGCAGTTACCTTTTTTCTAGTAACACTGAAGCTTTCTTT. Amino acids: CASSYLFSSNTEAFF.

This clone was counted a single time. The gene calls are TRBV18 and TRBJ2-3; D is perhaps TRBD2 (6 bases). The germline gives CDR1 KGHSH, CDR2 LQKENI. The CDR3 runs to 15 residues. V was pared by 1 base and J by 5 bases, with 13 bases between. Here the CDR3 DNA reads TGTGCCAGCTCACCACTGAGCGGGCCGGGAGATACGCAGTATTTT. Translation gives CASSPLSGPGDTQYF.

CDR3 DNA: TGTGCCACCTACAGATGGTCGGTATCTAATGAAAAACTGTTTTTT. Translation gives CATYRWSVSNEKLFF. The V call is TRBV6-5, the J call TRBJ1-4; no firm D call. The CDR3 sequence is 15 residues long. CDR1 and CDR2 (germline): MNHEY, SVGAGI. V was pared by 10 bases and J by 3 bases, with 18 bases between.

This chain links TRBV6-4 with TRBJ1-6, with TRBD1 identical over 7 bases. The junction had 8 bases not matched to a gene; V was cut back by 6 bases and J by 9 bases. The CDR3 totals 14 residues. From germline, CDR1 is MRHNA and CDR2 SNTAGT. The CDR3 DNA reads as TGTGCCAGCAGCGAACAGGGGTCTGGTTCACCCCTCCACTTT. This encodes CASSEQGSGSPLHF.